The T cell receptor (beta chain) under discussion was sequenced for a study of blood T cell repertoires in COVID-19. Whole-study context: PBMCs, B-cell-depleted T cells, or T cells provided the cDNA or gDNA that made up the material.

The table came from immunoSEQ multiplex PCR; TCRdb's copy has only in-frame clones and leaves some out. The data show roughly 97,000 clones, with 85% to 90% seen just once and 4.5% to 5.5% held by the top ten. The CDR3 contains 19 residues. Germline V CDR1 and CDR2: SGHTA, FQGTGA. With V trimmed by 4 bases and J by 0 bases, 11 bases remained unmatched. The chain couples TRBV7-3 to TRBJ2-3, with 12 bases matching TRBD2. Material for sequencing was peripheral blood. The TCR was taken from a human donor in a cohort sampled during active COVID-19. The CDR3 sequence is CASSSIPPSGGASTDTQYF. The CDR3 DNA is TGTGCCAGCAGCTCCATACCCCCTAGCGGGGGGGCTAGCACAGATACGCAGTATTTT. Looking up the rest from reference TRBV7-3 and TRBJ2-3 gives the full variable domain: GAGVSQTPSNKVTEKGKYVELRCDPISGHTALYWYRQSLGQGPEFLIYFQGTGAADDSGLPNDRFFAVRPEGSVSTLKIQRTERGDSAVYLCASSSIPPSGGASTDTQYFGPGTRLTVL.